This T cell receptor beta chain was sequenced in a study of molecular identifiers for immune sequencing clone quantification. As concerns this clonotype: A much larger clonotype is one base distant, so this may be a read error.

From the PCR reads, TCRdb called clonotypes with MiXCR, one entry per CDR3 protein. The table includes about 630,000 distinct CDR3 sequences, less than 30% detected once. Naive CD8 T cells were picked out by sorting for CD8+CD4-CCR7+CD45RA+. The CDR3 totals 12 residues. Germline CDR1 is SQVTM and CDR2 is ANQGSEA. The V gene end was trimmed by 6 bases and the J gene end by 5 bases; junction bases not matched to a gene: 6. The TCR was taken from a human donor in good health. Some libraries in this study had Jurkat cell RNA spiked in. J is TRBJ1-1 and V is TRBV29-1; 7 bases are shared with TRBD1. Sequencing was performed on naive CD8+ T cells from blood, with Jurkat cell RNA spiked in. Regarding subset: FACS-sorted CD8+CD4-CCR7+CD45RA+ naive T cells. The chain's CDR3 is CSVLTRGTEAFF. CDR3 DNA: TGCAGCGTGCTGACCAGGGGGACTGAAGCTTTCTTT.